The rows below give T cell receptor beta chains drawn from one sample of a study of shared clonotypes between healthy human individuals. The table came from immunoSEQ multiplex PCR; TCRdb's copy has only in-frame clones and leaves some out. The table records some 500,000 clones, 95% to 97% of them present only once. Specimen: naive CD4+ T cells sorted from blood. The receptor source for this set is a woman in her 30s in good health. Both conserved end residues are part of each CDR3. A D gene is named only where the DNA matches it firmly. Not every row has a clone size; where given, it reads once, few, many or a size class.

j_call d_call cdr3_length v_call clone_size cdr3_nt cdr3_aa
TRBJ2-7 - 15 TRBV5-1 - TGCGCCAGCAGCGACCCCCGGGACATCTCCTACGAGCAGTACTTC CASSDPRDISYEQYF
TRBJ2-7 TRBD1 16 TRBV15 - TGTGCCACCAGCAGAGAGAGACAGGGGGCGGGATACGAGCAGTACTTC CATSRERQGAGYEQYF
TRBJ2-2 TRBD1 16 TRBV5-1 - TGCGCCAGCAGTACTAGACAGGGGGCCAACACCGGGGAGCTGTTTTTT CASSTRQGANTGELFF
TRBJ2-2 TRBD1 14 TRBV4-2 - TGTGCCAGCTCGCATAGCAGGGGGTCCGGGGAGCTGTTTTTT CASSHSRGSGELFF
TRBJ2-5 TRBD1 13 TRBV19 - TGTGCCAGTAGCCCCGGACAGGGCCAGACCCAGTACTTC CASSPGQGQTQYF
TRBJ1-1 - 14 TRBV29-1 once TGCAGCGCCGCTCGGACAGAGATGAACACTGAAGCTTTCTTT CSAARTEMNTEAFF
TRBJ2-1 - 18 TRBV21-1 - TGTGCCAGCAGCAAAAAGGGGACTAGCGGCTACTCCTACAATGAGCAGTTCTTC CASSKKGTSGYSYNEQFF
TRBJ2-5 TRBD2 14 TRBV5-1 - TGCGCCAGCAACATAAGGACTAGCCAAGAGACCCAGTACTTC CASNIRTSQETQYF
TRBJ2-3 - 11 TRBV20-1 - TGCAGTGCCCGCCGCGCAGATACGCAGTATTTT CSARRADTQYF
TRBJ2-7 - 13 TRBV29-1 - TGCAGCGTTCTGAGGGACCTCCGGGGCGAGCAGTACTTC CSVLRDLRGEQYF
TRBJ1-1 - 12 TRBV29-1 - TGCAGCGTTTGGGCTGGATACACTGAAGCTTTCTTT CSVWAGYTEAFF
TRBJ1-1 - 11 TRBV29-1 - TGCAGCGTTGACACAGGGACCAGAGCTTTCTTT CSVDTGTRAFF
TRBJ2-7 TRBD1 13 TRBV18 - TGTGCCAGCTCACCAGGGACAGCCTACGAGCAGTACTTC CASSPGTAYEQYF
TRBJ2-7 - 15 TRBV6-1 - TGTGCCAGCAGGGAGCCACGGGGGATCTCCTACGAGCAGTACTTC CASREPRGISYEQYF
TRBJ2-2 TRBD1 13 TRBV7-3 once TGTGCCAGCAGCCGACAGGGGACCGGGGAGCTGTTTTTT CASSRQGTGELFF
TRBJ1-2 - 17 TRBV28 - TGTGCCAGCAGTTTGGTGGACGAGGTTCCGTCTAACTATGGCTACACCTTC CASSLVDEVPSNYGYTF
TRBJ2-1 TRBD2 16 TRBV27 - TGTGCCAGCAGCCTCCAGGGAGGGGCGCCCTACAATGAGCAGTTCTTC CASSLQGGAPYNEQFF
TRBJ1-2 - 12 TRBV5-3 once TGTGCCAGAAGCTTGGCTAACTATGGCTACACCTTC CARSLANYGYTF
TRBJ2-7 - 15 TRBV5-4 - TGTGCCAGCAGCCCGCAGTCGATCGGGAGTTCCGAGCAGTACTTC CASSPQSIGSSEQYF
TRBJ1-4 TRBD1 14 TRBV4-1 - TGCGCCAGCAGCCTTTCGACAGGGGAGGAAAAACTGTTTTTT CASSLSTGEEKLFF
TRBJ1-2 - 16 TRBV4-1 - TGCGCCAGCAGCCAATCCACGGACAGAGCTAACTATGGCTACACCTTC CASSQSTDRANYGYTF
TRBJ2-5 - 16 TRBV4-2 - TGTGCCAGCAGCCAAAGTGGCGGGATAATGATAGAGACCCAGTACTTC CASSQSGGIMIETQYF
TRBJ2-7 - 12 TRBV6-1 - TGTGCCAGCAGCGATAGTCACTACGAGCAGTACTTC CASSDSHYEQYF
TRBJ1-3 - 15 TRBV29-1 - TGCAGCGCAGGATACTACAGTCGGGCTGGAAACACCATATATTTT CSAGYYSRAGNTIYF
TRBJ2-7 - 15 TRBV19 once TGTGCCAGTAGTATCAGGGGCGGGAGAGAATACGAGCAGTACTTC CASSIRGGREYEQYF
TRBJ2-1 - 16 TRBV11-2 - TGTGCCAGCAGCTTAGTAGCAGGCATCTCCTACAATGAGCAGTTCTTC CASSLVAGISYNEQFF